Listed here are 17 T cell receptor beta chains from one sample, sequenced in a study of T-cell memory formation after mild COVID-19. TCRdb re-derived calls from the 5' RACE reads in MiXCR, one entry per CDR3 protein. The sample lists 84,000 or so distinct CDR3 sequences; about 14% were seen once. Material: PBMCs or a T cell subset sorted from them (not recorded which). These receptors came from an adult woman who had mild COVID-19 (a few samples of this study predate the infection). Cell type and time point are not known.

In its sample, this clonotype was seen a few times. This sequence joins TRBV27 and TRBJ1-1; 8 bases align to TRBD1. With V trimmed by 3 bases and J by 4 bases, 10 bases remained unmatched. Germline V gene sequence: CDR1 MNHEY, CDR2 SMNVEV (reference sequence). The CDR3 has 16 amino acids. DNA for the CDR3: TGTGCCAGCAGTTTGATGGCAGGGGGCGCGGGCACTGAAGCTTTCTTT. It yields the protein CASSLMAGGAGTEAFF.

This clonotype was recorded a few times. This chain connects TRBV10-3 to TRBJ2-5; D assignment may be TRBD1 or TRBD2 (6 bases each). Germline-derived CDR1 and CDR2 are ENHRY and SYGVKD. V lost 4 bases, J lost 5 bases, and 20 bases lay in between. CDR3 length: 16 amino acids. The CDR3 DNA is TGTGCCATCAGTGGAGGCCCGGCCGTAGGGGGGGAGACCCAGTACTTC. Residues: CAISGGPAVGGETQYF.

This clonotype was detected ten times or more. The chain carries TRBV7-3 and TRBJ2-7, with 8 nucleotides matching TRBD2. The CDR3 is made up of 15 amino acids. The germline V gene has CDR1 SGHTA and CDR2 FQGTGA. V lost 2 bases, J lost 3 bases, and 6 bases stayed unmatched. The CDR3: CASSLGAGVVYEQYF. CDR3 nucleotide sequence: TGTGCCAGCAGCTTAGGAGCGGGAGTGGTCTACGAGCAGTACTTC.

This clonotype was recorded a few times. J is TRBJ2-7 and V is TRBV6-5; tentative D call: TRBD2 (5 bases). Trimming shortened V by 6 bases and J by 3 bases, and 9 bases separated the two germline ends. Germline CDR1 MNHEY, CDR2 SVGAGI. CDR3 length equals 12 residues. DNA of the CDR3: TGTGCCAGCAGCCCGGGAAACTACGAGCAGTACTTC. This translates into CASSPGNYEQYF.

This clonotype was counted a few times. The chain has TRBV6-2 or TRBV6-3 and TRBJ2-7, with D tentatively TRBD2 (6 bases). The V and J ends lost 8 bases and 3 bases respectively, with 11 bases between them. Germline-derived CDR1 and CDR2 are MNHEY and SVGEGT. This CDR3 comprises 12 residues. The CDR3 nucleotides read TGTGCCAGCGGGCAGGGAGGCTACGAGCAGTACTTC. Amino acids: CASGQGGYEQYF.

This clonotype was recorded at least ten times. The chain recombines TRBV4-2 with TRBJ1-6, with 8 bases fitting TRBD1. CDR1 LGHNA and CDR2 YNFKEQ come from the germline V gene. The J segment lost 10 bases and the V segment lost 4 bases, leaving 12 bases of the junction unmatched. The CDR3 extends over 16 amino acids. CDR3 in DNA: TGTGCCAGCAGCCCGTCGGGTGGCCAGGGGGCATCACCCCTCCACTTT. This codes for CASSPSGGQGASPLHF.

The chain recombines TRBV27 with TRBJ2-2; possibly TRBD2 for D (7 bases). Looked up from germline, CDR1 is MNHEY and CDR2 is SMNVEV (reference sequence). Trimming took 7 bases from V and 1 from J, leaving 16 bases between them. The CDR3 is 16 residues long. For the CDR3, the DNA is TGTGCCAGCATAGGGGGGGCTCGCTTGAACACCGGGGAGCTGTTTTTT. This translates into CASIGGARLNTGELFF.

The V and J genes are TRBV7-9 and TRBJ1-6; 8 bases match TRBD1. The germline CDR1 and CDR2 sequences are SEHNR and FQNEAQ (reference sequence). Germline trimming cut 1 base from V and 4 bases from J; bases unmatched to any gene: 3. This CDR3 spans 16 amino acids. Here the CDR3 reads CASSLGDRGYNSPLHF. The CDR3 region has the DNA TGTGCCAGCAGCTTAGGAGACAGGGGATATAATTCACCCCTCCACTTT.

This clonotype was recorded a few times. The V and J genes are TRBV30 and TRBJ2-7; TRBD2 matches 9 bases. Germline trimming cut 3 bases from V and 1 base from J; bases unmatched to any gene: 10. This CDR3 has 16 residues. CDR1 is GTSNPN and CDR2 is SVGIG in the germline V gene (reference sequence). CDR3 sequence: CAWRGKVAGESYEQYF. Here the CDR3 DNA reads TGTGCCTGGAGGGGCAAGGTAGCGGGAGAGTCCTACGAGCAGTACTTC.

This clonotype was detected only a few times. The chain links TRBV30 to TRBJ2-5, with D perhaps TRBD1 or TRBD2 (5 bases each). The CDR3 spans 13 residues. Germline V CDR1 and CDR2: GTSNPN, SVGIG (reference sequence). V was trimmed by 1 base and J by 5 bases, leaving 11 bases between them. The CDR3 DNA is TGTGCCTGGAGTGGAGGGGTGAGGGAGACCCAGTACTTC. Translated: CAWSGGVRETQYF.

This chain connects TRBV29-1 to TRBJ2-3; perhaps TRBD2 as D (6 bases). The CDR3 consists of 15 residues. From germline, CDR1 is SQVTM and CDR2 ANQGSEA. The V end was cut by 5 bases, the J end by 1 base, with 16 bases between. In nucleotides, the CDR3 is TGCAGCGTTCTCGGAGGGGAAATTGGCACAGATACGCAGTATTTT. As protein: CSVLGGEIGTDTQYF.

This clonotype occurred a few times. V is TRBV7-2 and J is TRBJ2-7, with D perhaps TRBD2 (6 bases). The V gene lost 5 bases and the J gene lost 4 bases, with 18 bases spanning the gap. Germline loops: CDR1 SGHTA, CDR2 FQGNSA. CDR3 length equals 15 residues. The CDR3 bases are TGTGCCAGCAGCCTAACACGGGACTCCTCATACGAGCAGTACTTC. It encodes CASSLTRDSSYEQYF.

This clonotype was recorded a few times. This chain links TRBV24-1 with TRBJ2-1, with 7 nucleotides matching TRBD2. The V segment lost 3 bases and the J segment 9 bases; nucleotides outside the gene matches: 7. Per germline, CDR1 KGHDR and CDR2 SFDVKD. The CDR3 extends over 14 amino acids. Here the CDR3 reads CATSDLPGGVEQFF. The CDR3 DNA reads TGTGCCACCAGTGATCTGCCGGGGGGTGTTGAGCAGTTCTTC.

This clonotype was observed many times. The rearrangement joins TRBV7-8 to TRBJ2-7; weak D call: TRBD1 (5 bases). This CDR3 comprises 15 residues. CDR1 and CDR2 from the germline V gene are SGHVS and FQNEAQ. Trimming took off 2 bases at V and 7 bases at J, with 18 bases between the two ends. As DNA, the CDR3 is TGTGCCAGCAGCTTATTTGAGACGCAGGGTGGAGAGCAGTACTTC. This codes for CASSLFETQGGEQYF.

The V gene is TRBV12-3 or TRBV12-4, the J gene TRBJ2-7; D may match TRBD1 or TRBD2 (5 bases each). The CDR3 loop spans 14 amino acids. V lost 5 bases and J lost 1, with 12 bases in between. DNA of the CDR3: TGTGCCAGCAGTCCATACGGGGCTTCCTACGAGCAGTACTTC. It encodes CASSPYGASYEQYF.

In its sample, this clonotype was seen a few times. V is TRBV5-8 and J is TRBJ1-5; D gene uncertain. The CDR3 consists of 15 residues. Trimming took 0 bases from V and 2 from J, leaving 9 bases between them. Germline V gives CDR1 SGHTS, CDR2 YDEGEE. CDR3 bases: TGTGCCAGCAGCTTGGGGGAGATGGGCAATCAGCCCCAGCATTTT. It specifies CASSLGEMGNQPQHF.

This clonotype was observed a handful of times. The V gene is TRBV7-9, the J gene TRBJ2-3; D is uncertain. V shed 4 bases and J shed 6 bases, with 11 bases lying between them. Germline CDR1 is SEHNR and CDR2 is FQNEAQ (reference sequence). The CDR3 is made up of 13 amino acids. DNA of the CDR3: TGTGCCAGCAGCTCCCGGGCGACGGATACGCAGTATTTT. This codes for CASSSRATDTQYF.